These 13 T cell receptor beta chains originate from one sample sequenced in a study of T cell repertoires in cytomegalovirus infection. From the reads, TCRdb called clonotypes with MiXCR, one entry per CDR3 protein. Of about 830,000 distinct CDR3 sequences listed, about 30% are singletons. Their cognate antigens are unknown. Here the sequenced sample was cultured CD8+ T cells from PBMCs, taken from culture after CMV antigen stimulation. These receptors were obtained from a human donor in good health (CMV status not recorded). Some clones in this sample may be carry-over from other donors' samples.

This clonotype was observed a handful of times. V gene TRBV6-6 combines with J gene TRBJ2-1; D is undetermined. The CDR3 consists of 14 residues. Per germline, CDR1 MNHNY and CDR2 SVGAGI (reference sequence). V was cut by 0 bases and J by 6 bases, with 9 bases left in between. CDR3 protein: CASSYSNNGNEQFF. CDR3 sequence (DNA): TGTGCCAGCAGTTACTCGAACAACGGCAATGAGCAGTTCTTC.

This clonotype was seen many times. The chain carries TRBV7-2 and TRBJ2-2; 10 bases fit TRBD2. The CDR3 sequence is 17 residues long. Germline CDR1 reads SGHTA; CDR2 reads FQGNSA. The J segment lost 5 bases and the V segment lost 5 bases, leaving 11 bases of the junction unmatched. CDR3 nucleotides: TGTGCCAGCAGCCCAGGAGCGGGGGGGCCGGAAACCGGGGAGCTGTTTTTT. This sequence encodes CASSPGAGGPETGELFF.

The gene calls are TRBV18 and TRBJ1-2; D call uncertain. V was clipped by 2 bases and J by 8 bases, with 12 bases between them. Germline V lookup: CDR1 KGHSH, CDR2 LQKENI. The CDR3 contains 13 residues. CDR3 sequence (DNA): TGTGCCAGCTCACCAGGCCTTATCGACGGCTACACCTTC. This gives the protein CASSPGLIDGYTF.

V and J are TRBV5-1 and TRBJ1-1, with a tentative D call TRBD1 (5 bases). The CDR3 has 15 amino acids. V lost 4 bases to trimming and J lost 8 bases, with 21 bases between them. Germline-derived CDR1 and CDR2 are SGHRS and YFSETQ. Here the CDR3 reads CASSAQTARGAEAFF. CDR3 nucleotide sequence: TGCGCCAGCAGCGCCCAGACAGCCCGCGGGGCAGAAGCTTTCTTT.

The chain couples TRBV6-5 to TRBJ1-1; 9 nucleotides match TRBD1. CDR1 and CDR2 (germline): MNHEY, SVGAGI. Losses at the gene ends were 1 base for V and 0 bases for J; bases not matched to a gene: 6. The CDR3 has 17 residues. CDR3 nucleotides: TGTGCCAGCAGTTACTGGTATGGACAGGGGATGAACACTGAAGCTTTCTTT. Translated: CASSYWYGQGMNTEAFF.

This clonotype was found many times. The J gene is TRBJ2-5, the V gene TRBV27, with D possibly being TRBD1 or TRBD2 (5 bases each). The CDR3 spans 20 residues. The germline CDR1 and CDR2 sequences are MNHEY and SMNVEV (reference sequence). V was pared by 2 bases and J by 0 bases, with 25 bases between. For the CDR3, the DNA is TGTGCCAGCAGTTTAGATGGGCAGGGCGGGTATCGGTTGCACCAAGAGACCCAGTACTTC. Residues: CASSLDGQGGYRLHQETQYF.

This clonotype was counted only a few times. The chain joins TRBV19 to TRBJ1-3; 9 bases fit TRBD1. The V and J ends lost 4 bases and 7 bases, in that order; junction bases with no gene match: 11. The CDR3 is 16 amino acids. CDR1 and CDR2 (germline): LNHDA, SQIVND (reference sequence). The CDR3 region is CASSTRIGTGRNTIYF. DNA of the CDR3: TGTGCCAGTAGTACTCGAATCGGGACAGGGAGGAACACCATATATTTT.

The genes are TRBV12-3 or TRBV12-4 and TRBJ2-7; D gene ambiguous. This CDR3 contains 14 residues. The V end was cut by 5 bases, the J end by 0 bases, with 11 bases between. The CDR3 bases are TGTGCCAGCAGTCCTTCTCCGGGCTCCTACGAGCAGTACTTC. It is translated as CASSPSPGSYEQYF.

This clonotype was counted between two and nine times. The chain couples TRBV7-9 to TRBJ1-4; no clear D gene. The V end was cut by 6 bases, the J end by 8 bases, with 10 bases between. This CDR3 comprises 12 residues. Germline V gives CDR1 SEHNR, CDR2 FQNEAQ (reference sequence). The CDR3 DNA reads TGTGCCAGCAGAGATAGCAGGGAAAAACTGTTTTTT. It yields the protein CASRDSREKLFF. The complete variable domain, with remaining parts taken from reference TRBV7-9 and TRBJ1-4, reads DTGVSQNPRHKITKRGQNVTFRCDPISEHNRLYWYRQTLGQGPEFLTYFQNEAQLEKSRLLSDRFSAERPKGSFSTLEIQRTEQGDSAMYLCASRDSREKLFFGSGTQLSVL.

The chain carries TRBV27 and TRBJ2-7, with TRBD2 identical over 7 bases. Germline V CDR1 and CDR2: MNHEY, SMNVEV (reference sequence). J lost 0 bases, V lost 8 bases, and 7 bases had no gene match. The CDR3 sequence is 14 residues long. The CDR3 loop reads CASQGRGHSYEQYF. In DNA form, the CDR3 reads TGTGCCAGCCAAGGGAGGGGCCACTCCTACGAGCAGTACTTC.

This clonotype was seen a few times. This chain joins TRBV7-9 and TRBJ2-7; a possible D gene is TRBD2 (7 bases). Germline V gene lookup returns CDR1 SEHNR and CDR2 FQNEAQ (reference sequence). Trimming pared 0 bases from V and 0 bases from J, leaving 15 bases between. The CDR3 covers 17 residues. The CDR3 nucleotides read TGTGCCAGCAGCTTAGCCGGGGGGCCATCGAGCTCCTACGAGCAGTACGTC. Its protein product is CASSLAGGPSSSYEQYV.

Details on this clonotype: The junction differs from germline at one of its ends, possibly a read error. This chain uses TRBV20-1 with TRBJ2-7, with D possibly being TRBD2 (6 bases). Germline V gives CDR1 DFQATT, CDR2 SNEGSKA (reference sequence). The CDR3 length is 15 residues. The CDR3 coding sequence is TGCAGTGTTAGAGTATCCGGACTACCCTCGTACGAGCAGTACTTC. It codes for CSVRVSGLPSYEQYF.

The chain is built from TRBV6-5 and TRBJ1-1; the D gene is possibly TRBD1 (5 bases). This CDR3 region has 14 residues. Deletions cut 7 bases from V and 4 bases from J, with 16 bases between. Germline lookup yields CDR1 MNHEY and CDR2 SVGAGI. CDR3 amino acids: CASNSHRGGTEAFF. CDR3 DNA sequence: TGTGCCAGCAATTCCCACCGTGGGGGCACTGAAGCTTTCTTT.